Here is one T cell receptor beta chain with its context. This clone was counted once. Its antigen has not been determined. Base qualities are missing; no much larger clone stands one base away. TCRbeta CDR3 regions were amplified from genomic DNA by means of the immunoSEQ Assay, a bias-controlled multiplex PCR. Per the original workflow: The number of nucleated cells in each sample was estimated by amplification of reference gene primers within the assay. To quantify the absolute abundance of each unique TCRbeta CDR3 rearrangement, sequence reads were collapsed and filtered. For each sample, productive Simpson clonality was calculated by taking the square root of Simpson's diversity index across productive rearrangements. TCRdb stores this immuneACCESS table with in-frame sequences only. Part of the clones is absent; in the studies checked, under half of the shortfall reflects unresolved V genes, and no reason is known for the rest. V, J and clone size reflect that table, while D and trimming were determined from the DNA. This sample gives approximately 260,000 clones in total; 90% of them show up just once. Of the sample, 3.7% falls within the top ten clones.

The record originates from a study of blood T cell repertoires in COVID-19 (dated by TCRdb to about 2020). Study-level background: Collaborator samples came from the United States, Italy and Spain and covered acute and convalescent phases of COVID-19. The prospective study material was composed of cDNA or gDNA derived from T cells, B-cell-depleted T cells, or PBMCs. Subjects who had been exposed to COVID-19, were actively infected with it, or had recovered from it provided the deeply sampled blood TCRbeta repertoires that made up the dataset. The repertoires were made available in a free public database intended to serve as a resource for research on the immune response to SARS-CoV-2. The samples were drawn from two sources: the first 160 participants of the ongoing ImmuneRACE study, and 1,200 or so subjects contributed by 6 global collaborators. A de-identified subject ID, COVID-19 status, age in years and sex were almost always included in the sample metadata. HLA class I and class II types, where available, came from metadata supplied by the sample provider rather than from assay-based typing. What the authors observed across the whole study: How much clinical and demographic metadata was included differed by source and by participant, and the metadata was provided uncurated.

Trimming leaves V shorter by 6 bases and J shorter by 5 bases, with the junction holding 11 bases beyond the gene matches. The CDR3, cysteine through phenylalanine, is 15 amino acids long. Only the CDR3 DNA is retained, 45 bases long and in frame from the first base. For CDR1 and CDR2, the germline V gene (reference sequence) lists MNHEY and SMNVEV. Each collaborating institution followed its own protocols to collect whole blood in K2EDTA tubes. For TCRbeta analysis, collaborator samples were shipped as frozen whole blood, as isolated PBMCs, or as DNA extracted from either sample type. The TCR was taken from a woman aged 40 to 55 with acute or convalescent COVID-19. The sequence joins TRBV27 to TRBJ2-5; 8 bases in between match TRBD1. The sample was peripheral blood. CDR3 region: CASRKRTGFGETQYF. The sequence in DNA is TGTGCCAGCAGGAAAAGGACAGGGTTCGGGGAGACCCAGTACTTC.